The subject of this entry is one TCR beta chain. The data belong to a study of blood T cell repertoires in COVID-19. Profiled with immunoSEQ multiplex PCR; TCRdb holds only in-frame clones, not every one. The sample has under 100,000 clones; approximately 87% are singletons. The material sequenced was peripheral blood. The receptor's source is a human donor in a cohort sampled during active COVID-19.

CDR3 sequence reads: CASSLRGLVPLEQFF. The CDR3, as DNA: TGTGCCAGCAGTTTAAGGGGACTAGTCCCTCTCGAGCAGTTCTTC. The chain combines TRBV27 with TRBJ2-1, with TRBD2 matching over 8 bases. Losses at the gene ends were 2 bases for V and 10 bases for J; bases not matched to a gene: 10. The CDR3 runs to 15 residues. Germline CDR1 and CDR2: MNHEY and SMNVEV (reference sequence).